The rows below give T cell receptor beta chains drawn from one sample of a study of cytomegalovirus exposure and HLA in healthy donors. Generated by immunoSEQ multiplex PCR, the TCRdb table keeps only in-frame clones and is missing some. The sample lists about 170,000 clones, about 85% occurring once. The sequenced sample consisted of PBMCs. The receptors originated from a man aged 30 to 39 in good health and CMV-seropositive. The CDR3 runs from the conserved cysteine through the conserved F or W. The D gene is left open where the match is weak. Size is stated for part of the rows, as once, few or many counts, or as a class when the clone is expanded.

CDR3 DNA: TGCGCCAGCAGCCAAGATGGGGGCAGTTGGTCCTACAATGAGCAGTTCTTC
CDR3 protein: CASSQDGGSWSYNEQFF
V gene: TRBV4-3
J gene: TRBJ2-1
CDR3 length: 17
D gene: NA
clone size: NA

CDR3 DNA: TGTGCCAGCAGCTTAGAGGTAGACCAGCGGGAGATCAATGAGCAGTTCTTC
CDR3 protein: CASSLEVDQREINEQFF
V gene: TRBV7-9
J gene: TRBJ2-1
CDR3 length: 17
D gene: TRBD2
clone size: few

CDR3 DNA: TGTGCCAGCAGCTTGCCGGGACTAGCGGAGTCAGATACGCAGTATTTT
CDR3 protein: CASSLPGLAESDTQYF
V gene: TRBV7-9
J gene: TRBJ2-3
CDR3 length: 16
D gene: TRBD2
clone size: NA

CDR3 DNA: TGCGCCAGCAGCCGGGGACAGGTGGACACAGATACGCAGTATTTT
CDR3 protein: CASSRGQVDTDTQYF
V gene: TRBV4-1
J gene: TRBJ2-3
CDR3 length: 15
D gene: TRBD1
clone size: NA

CDR3 DNA: TGCGCCAGCAGTCGGACTAGCGGGTACGAGCAGTACTTC
CDR3 protein: CASSRTSGYEQYF
V gene: TRBV5-1
J gene: TRBJ2-7
CDR3 length: 13
D gene: TRBD2
clone size: few

CDR3 DNA: TGTGCCAGCACAGGGTTGCTCACAGATACGCAGTATTTT
CDR3 protein: CASTGLLTDTQYF
V gene: TRBV2
J gene: TRBJ2-3
CDR3 length: 13
D gene: NA
clone size: NA

CDR3 DNA: TGTGCCAGCAGTTACTCAGTAGGCAGGACAACCCAGTACTTC
CDR3 protein: CASSYSVGRTTQYF
V gene: TRBV6-5
J gene: TRBJ2-5
CDR3 length: 14
D gene: NA
clone size: NA

CDR3 DNA: TGCGCCAGCAGCCAAGGTCCCCCTTTGCGGGGCCGCCTCCTATCTACGCAGTATTTT
CDR3 protein: CASSQGPPLRGRLLSTQYF
V gene: TRBV4-3
J gene: TRBJ2-3
CDR3 length: 19
D gene: NA
clone size: NA

CDR3 DNA: TGTGCCAGTAGTATCGGGACTAGGGGCCCCAATGAGCAGTTCTTC
CDR3 protein: CASSIGTRGPNEQFF
V gene: TRBV19
J gene: TRBJ2-1
CDR3 length: 15
D gene: TRBD2
clone size: NA

CDR3 DNA: TGTGCCAGCAGCCAGACTGAAGGAAACACCATATATTTT
CDR3 protein: CASSQTEGNTIYF
V gene: TRBV7-8
J gene: TRBJ1-3
CDR3 length: 13
D gene: NA
clone size: NA

CDR3 DNA: TGTGCCAGCAGCTCGTGCCCGGGCGGAGGGGACTACGAGCAGTACTTC
CDR3 protein: CASSSCPGGGDYEQYF
V gene: TRBV21-1
J gene: TRBJ2-7
CDR3 length: 16
D gene: NA
clone size: NA

CDR3 DNA: TGTGCCAGCAGTGAACTGGGACTAGAGAATGAGCAGTTCTTC
CDR3 protein: CASSELGLENEQFF
V gene: TRBV27
J gene: TRBJ2-1
CDR3 length: 14
D gene: TRBD2
clone size: once

CDR3 DNA: TGTGCCAGCAGCTTAGAGGGGCTTTGGGTCAATCAGCCCCAGCATTTT
CDR3 protein: CASSLEGLWVNQPQHF
V gene: TRBV7-8
J gene: TRBJ1-5
CDR3 length: 16
D gene: NA
clone size: few

CDR3 DNA: TGTGCCAGCAGCTCTACAGGAACAGATACGCAGTATTTT
CDR3 protein: CASSSTGTDTQYF
V gene: TRBV7-3
J gene: TRBJ2-3
CDR3 length: 13
D gene: NA
clone size: NA

CDR3 DNA: TGCGCCAGCAGCGCGGGGACTAGCGGGTTAAAGACCCAGTACTTC
CDR3 protein: CASSAGTSGLKTQYF
V gene: TRBV4-1
J gene: TRBJ2-5
CDR3 length: 15
D gene: TRBD2
clone size: NA

CDR3 DNA: TGTGCCAGCAGCCTGGGGGGGGGCGAGCAGTACTTC
CDR3 protein: CASSLGGGEQYF
V gene: TRBV5-4
J gene: TRBJ2-7
CDR3 length: 12
D gene: TRBD2
clone size: NA

CDR3 DNA: TGTGCCAGCAGCTTATTATCTAGCAATCAGCCCCAGCATTTT
CDR3 protein: CASSLLSSNQPQHF
V gene: TRBV7-8
J gene: TRBJ1-5
CDR3 length: 14
D gene: NA
clone size: NA

CDR3 DNA: TGTGCCAGTAGTAAGCTAGCGGACACAGATACGCAGTATTTT
CDR3 protein: CASSKLADTDTQYF
V gene: TRBV19
J gene: TRBJ2-3
CDR3 length: 14
D gene: TRBD2
clone size: NA

CDR3 DNA: TGTGCCACCAGCTGGGGGACGGCCGGGGAGGCCCAGTACTTC
CDR3 protein: CATSWGTAGEAQYF
V gene: TRBV15
J gene: TRBJ2-5
CDR3 length: 14
D gene: NA
clone size: NA

CDR3 DNA: TGTGCCAGCTCACGGGACAGAGTGAACACTGAAGCTTTCTTT
CDR3 protein: CASSRDRVNTEAFF
V gene: TRBV18
J gene: TRBJ1-1
CDR3 length: 14
D gene: TRBD1
clone size: NA

CDR3 DNA: TGTGCCATCAGTGAGTCACCCATCCAAGCGGGAGAGGTCTTC
CDR3 protein: CAISESPIQAGEVF
V gene: TRBV10-3
J gene: TRBJ2-1
CDR3 length: 14
D gene: TRBD2
clone size: NA

CDR3 DNA: TGTGCCAGCAGTTTGGGAGGGGTAGGAGTTCGCACCGGGGAGCTGTTTTTT
CDR3 protein: CASSLGGVGVRTGELFF
V gene: TRBV28
J gene: TRBJ2-2
CDR3 length: 17
D gene: TRBD2
clone size: NA

CDR3 DNA: TGCGCCAGCAGCCGACGTTATGTCGGGAACTACGAGCAGTACTTC
CDR3 protein: CASSRRYVGNYEQYF
V gene: TRBV4-3
J gene: TRBJ2-7
CDR3 length: 15
D gene: NA
clone size: NA

CDR3 DNA: TGTGCCAGCAGCTCTGATCGTAGTCCGGGTAGGCGGGATACGCAGTATTTT
CDR3 protein: CASSSDRSPGRRDTQYF
V gene: TRBV9
J gene: TRBJ2-3
CDR3 length: 17
D gene: NA
clone size: NA

CDR3 DNA: TGTGCCAGCAGCTCATATATCGGAGAGACCCAGTACTTC
CDR3 protein: CASSSYIGETQYF
V gene: TRBV7-6
J gene: TRBJ2-5
CDR3 length: 13
D gene: NA
clone size: NA

CDR3 DNA: TGCGCCAGCAGCTTGGGGACTAGCGGAGAGACCCAGTACTTC
CDR3 protein: CASSLGTSGETQYF
V gene: TRBV5-1
J gene: TRBJ2-5
CDR3 length: 14
D gene: TRBD2
clone size: NA

CDR3 DNA: TGTGCCAGCAGCTTGCGGCCTCGCCTCCCAGAGCAGTTCTTC
CDR3 protein: CASSLRPRLPEQFF
V gene: TRBV13
J gene: TRBJ2-1
CDR3 length: 14
D gene: NA
clone size: NA

CDR3 DNA: TGCGCCAGCAGCCCCCTAGCGGGAGGGCTCGAGGGCAATGAGCAGTTCTTC
CDR3 protein: CASSPLAGGLEGNEQFF
V gene: TRBV5-1
J gene: TRBJ2-1
CDR3 length: 17
D gene: TRBD2
clone size: NA

CDR3 DNA: TGTGCCAGCAGCTTTATATCCAGGGAACTGTTTTTT
CDR3 protein: CASSFISRELFF
V gene: TRBV7-9
J gene: TRBJ1-4
CDR3 length: 12
D gene: NA
clone size: few

CDR3 DNA: TGTGCCAGCAGCTTAGTGGCAGGGGCGCGCACAGATACGCAGTATTTT
CDR3 protein: CASSLVAGARTDTQYF
V gene: TRBV7-2
J gene: TRBJ2-3
CDR3 length: 16
D gene: NA
clone size: NA

CDR3 DNA: TGTGCCAGTCAAGGGACACAGAATGAAAAACTGTTTTTT
CDR3 protein: CASQGTQNEKLFF
V gene: TRBV18
J gene: TRBJ1-4
CDR3 length: 13
D gene: NA
clone size: NA

CDR3 DNA: TGCAGCGTTGGTAAGCGGGCGGGAGCGTTTAATGAGCAGTTCTTC
CDR3 protein: CSVGKRAGAFNEQFF
V gene: TRBV29-1
J gene: TRBJ2-1
CDR3 length: 15
D gene: TRBD2
clone size: NA

CDR3 DNA: TGTGCCAGCAGCGTAGGGACTAGCGGGGTGGTGGGGTACAATGAGCAGTTCTTC
CDR3 protein: CASSVGTSGVVGYNEQFF
V gene: TRBV9
J gene: TRBJ2-1
CDR3 length: 18
D gene: TRBD2
clone size: NA

CDR3 DNA: TGCGCCAGCAGCTTGGCCCGGTGGGAGGGCCCAGGCGGGGAGCTGTTTTTT
CDR3 protein: CASSLARWEGPGGELFF
V gene: TRBV5-1
J gene: TRBJ2-2
CDR3 length: 17
D gene: TRBD2
clone size: NA